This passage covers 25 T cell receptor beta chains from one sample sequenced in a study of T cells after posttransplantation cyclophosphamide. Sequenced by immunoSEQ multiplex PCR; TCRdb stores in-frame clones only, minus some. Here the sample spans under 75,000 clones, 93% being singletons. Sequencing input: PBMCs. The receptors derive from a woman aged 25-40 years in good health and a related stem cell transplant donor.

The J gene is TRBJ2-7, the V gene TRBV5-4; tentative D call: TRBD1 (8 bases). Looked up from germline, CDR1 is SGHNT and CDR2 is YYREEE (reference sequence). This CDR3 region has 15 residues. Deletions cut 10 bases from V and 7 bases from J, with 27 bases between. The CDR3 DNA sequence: TGTGCCGCCGGGGAGGGTGGACAGGGTTTAGGAGAGCAGTACTTC. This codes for CAAGEGGQGLGEQYF. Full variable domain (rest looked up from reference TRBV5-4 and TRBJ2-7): ETGVTQSPTHLIKTRGQQVTLRCSSQSGHNTVSWYQQALGQGPQFIFQYYREEENGRGNFPPRFSGLQFPNYSSELNVNALELDDSALYLCAAGEGGQGLGEQYFGPGTRLTVT.

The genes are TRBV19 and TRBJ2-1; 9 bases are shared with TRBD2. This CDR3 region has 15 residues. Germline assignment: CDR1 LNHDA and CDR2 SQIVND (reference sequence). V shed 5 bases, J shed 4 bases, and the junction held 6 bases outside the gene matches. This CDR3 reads CASSVGGGGYNEQFF. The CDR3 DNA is TGTGCCAGTAGTGTCGGCGGGGGGGGATACAATGAGCAGTTCTTC.

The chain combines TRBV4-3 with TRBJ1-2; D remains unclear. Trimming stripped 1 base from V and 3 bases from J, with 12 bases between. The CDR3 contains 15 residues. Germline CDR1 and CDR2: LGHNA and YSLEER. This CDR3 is CASSQVFMAHYGYTF. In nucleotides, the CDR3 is TGCGCCAGCAGCCAAGTTTTCATGGCACACTATGGCTACACCTTC.

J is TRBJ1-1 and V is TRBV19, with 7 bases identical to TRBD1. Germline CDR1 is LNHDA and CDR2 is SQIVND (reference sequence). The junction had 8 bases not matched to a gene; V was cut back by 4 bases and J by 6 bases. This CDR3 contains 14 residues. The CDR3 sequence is CASSKQGLRPEAFF. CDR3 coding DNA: TGTGCCAGTAGTAAACAGGGGCTACGTCCTGAAGCTTTCTTT.

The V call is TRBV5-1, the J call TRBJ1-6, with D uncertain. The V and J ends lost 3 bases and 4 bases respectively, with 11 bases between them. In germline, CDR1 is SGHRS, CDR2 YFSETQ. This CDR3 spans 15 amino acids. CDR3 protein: CASSSSDRYNSPLHF. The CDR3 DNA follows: TGCGCCAGCAGCTCGTCGGACCGGTATAATTCACCCCTCCACTTT.

In DNA form, the CDR3 reads TGTGCCAGCAGCTTAGTTGGGGGAGACACTGAAGCTTTCTTT. Its translation is CASSLVGGDTEAFF. V gene TRBV7-2 combines with J gene TRBJ1-1; possible D gene TRBD1, 5 bases. Looked up from germline, CDR1 is SGHTA and CDR2 is FQGNSA. The CDR3 runs to 14 residues. The V end was cut by 1 base, the J end by 3 bases, with 9 bases between.

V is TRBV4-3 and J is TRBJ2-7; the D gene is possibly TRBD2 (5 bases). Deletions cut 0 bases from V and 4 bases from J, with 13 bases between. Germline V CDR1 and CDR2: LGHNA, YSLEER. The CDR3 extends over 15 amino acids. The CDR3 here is CASSQDMGASYEQYF. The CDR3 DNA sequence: TGCGCCAGCAGCCAAGATATGGGAGCTTCGTACGAGCAGTACTTC.

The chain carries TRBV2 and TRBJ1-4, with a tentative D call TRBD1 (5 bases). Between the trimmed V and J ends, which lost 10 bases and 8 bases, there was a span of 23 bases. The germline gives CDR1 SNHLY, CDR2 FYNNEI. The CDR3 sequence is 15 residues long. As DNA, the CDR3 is TGTGCCATTTCCGGGACGCTTATGACGTCCGAAAAACTGTTTTTT. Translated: CAISGTLMTSEKLFF.

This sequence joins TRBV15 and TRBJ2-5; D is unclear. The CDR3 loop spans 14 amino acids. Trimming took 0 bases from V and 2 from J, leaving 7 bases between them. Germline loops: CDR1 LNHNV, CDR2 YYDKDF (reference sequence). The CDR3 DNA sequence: TGTGCCACCAGCAGAGACAGGTCTCAAGAGACCCAGTACTTC. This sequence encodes CATSRDRSQETQYF.

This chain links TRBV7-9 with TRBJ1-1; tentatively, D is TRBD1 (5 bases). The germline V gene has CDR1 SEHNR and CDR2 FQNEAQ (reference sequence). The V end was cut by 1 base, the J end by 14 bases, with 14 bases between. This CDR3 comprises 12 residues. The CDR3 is CASSLGGTPSFF. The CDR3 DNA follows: TGTGCCAGCAGCTTAGGAGGGACTCCTTCCTTCTTT. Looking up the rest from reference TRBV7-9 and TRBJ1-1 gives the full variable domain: DTGVSQNPRHKITKRGQNVTFRCDPISEHNRLYWYRQTLGQGPEFLTYFQNEAQLEKSRLLSDRFSAERPKGSFSTLEIQRTEQGDSAMYLCASSLGGTPSFFGQGTRLTVV.

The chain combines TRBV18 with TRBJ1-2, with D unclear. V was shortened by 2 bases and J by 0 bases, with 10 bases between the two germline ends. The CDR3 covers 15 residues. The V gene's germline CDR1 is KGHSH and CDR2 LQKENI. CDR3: CASSPTTIANYGYTF. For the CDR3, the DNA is TGTGCCAGCTCACCAACTACCATAGCTAACTATGGCTACACCTTC.

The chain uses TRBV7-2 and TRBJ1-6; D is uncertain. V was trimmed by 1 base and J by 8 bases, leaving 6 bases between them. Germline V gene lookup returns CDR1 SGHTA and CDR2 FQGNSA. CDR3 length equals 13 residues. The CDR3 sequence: CASSLDKDSPLHF. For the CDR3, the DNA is TGTGCCAGCAGCTTAGACAAGGATTCACCCCTCCACTTT. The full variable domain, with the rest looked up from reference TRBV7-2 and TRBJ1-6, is GAGVSQSPSNKVTEKGKDVELRCDPISGHTALYWYRQSLGQGLEFLIYFQGNSAPDKSGLPSDRFSAERTGGSVSTLTIQRTQQEDSAVYLCASSLDKDSPLHFGNGTRLTVT.

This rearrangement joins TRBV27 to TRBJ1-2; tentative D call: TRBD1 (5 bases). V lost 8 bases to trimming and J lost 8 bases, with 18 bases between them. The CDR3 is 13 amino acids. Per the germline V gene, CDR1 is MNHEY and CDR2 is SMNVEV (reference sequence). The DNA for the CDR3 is TGTGCCAGCCGAATCCGTGCTGGGGGGGGCTACACCTTC. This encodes CASRIRAGGGYTF.

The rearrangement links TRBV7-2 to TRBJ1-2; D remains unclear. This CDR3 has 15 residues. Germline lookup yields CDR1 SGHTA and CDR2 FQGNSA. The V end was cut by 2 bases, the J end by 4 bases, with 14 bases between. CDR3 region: CASSLTLQSLYGYTF. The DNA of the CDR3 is TGTGCCAGCAGCTTAACATTGCAGAGCCTCTATGGCTACACCTTC.

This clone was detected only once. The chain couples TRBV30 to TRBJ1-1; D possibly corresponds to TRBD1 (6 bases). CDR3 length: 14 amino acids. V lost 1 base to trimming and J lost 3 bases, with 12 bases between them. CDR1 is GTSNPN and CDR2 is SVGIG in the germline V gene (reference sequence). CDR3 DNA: TGTGCCTGGAGTGCAGGGGAGAGGGACACTGAAGCTTTCTTT. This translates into CAWSAGERDTEAFF.

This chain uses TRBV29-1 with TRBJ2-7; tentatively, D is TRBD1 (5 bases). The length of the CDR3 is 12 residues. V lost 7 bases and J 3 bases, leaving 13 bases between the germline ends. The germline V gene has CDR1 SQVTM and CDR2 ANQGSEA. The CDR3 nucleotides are TGCAGCGCCGCGCAGGGTTACTACGAGCAGTACTTC. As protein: CSAAQGYYEQYF.

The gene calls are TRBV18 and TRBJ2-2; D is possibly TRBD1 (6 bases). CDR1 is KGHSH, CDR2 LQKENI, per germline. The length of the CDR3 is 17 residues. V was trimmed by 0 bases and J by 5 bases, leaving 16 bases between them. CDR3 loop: CASSPPGTQGRTGELFF. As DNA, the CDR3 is TGTGCCAGCTCACCACCGGGGACGCAGGGGCGAACCGGGGAGCTGTTTTTT. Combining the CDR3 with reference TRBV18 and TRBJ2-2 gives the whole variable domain NAGVMQNPRHLVRRRGQEARLRCSPMKGHSHVYWYRQLPEEGLKFMVYLQKENIIDESGMPKERFSAEFPKEGPSILRIQQVVRGDSAAYFCASSPPGTQGRTGELFFGEGSRLTVL.

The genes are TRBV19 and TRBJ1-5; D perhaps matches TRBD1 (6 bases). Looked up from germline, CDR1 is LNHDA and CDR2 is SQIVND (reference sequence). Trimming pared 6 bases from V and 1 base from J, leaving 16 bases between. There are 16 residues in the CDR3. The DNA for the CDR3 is TGTGCCAGTAGCCCTCCCCCGGGGGCGAGCAATCAGCCCCAGCATTTT. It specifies CASSPPPGASNQPQHF. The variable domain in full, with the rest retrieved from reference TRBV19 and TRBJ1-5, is DGGITQSPKYLFRKEGQNVTLSCEQNLNHDAMYWYRQDPGQGLRLIYYSQIVNDFQKGDIAEGYSVSREKKESFPLTVTSAQKNPTAFYLCASSPPPGASNQPQHFGDGTRLSIL.

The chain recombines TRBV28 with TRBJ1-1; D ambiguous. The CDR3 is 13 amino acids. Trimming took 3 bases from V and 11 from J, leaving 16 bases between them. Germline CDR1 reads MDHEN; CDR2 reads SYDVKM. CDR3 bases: TGTGCCAGCAGTTTGTCCGGGCTCCAAGGGGCTTTCTTT. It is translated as CASSLSGLQGAFF.

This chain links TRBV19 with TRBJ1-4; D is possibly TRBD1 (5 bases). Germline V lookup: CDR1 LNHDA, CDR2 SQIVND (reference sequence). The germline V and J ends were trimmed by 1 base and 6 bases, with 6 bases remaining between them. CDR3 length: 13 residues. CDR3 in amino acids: CASSIGGDEKLFF. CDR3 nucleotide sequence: TGTGCCAGTAGTATAGGGGGCGATGAAAAACTGTTTTTT.

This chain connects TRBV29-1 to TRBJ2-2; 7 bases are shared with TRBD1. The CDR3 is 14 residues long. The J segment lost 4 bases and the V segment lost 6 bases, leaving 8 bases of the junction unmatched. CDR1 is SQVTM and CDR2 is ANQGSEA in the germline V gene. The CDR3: CSVGQFLITGELFF. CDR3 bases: TGCAGCGTGGGACAGTTTTTGATCACCGGGGAGCTGTTTTTT.

CDR3 in amino acids: CASSLALGNYGYTF. The CDR3 DNA reads as TGTGCCAGCAGCTTAGCGCTAGGGAACTATGGCTACACCTTC. The V call is TRBV7-2, the J call TRBJ1-2; no clear D. This CDR3 is 14 amino acids long. Germline CDR1 SGHTA, CDR2 FQGNSA. The V gene lost 0 bases and the J gene lost 2 bases, with 7 bases spanning the gap.

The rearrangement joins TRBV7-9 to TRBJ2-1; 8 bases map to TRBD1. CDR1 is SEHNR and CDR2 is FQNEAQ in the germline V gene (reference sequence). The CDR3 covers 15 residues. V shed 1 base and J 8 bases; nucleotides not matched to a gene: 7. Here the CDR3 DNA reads TGTGCCAGCAGCTTAGATCAGGGGGCCAAGGATGAGCAGTTCTTC. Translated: CASSLDQGAKDEQFF.

This CDR3 reads CASSRLDSPRSPQYF. CDR3 in DNA: TGCGCCAGCAGCCGGCTAGACTCCCCCCGGAGCCCGCAGTATTTT. V gene TRBV4-3 combines with J gene TRBJ2-3; D not certain. Germline CDR1 reads LGHNA; CDR2 reads YSLEER. V dropped 4 bases and J dropped 10 bases, with 21 bases sitting between them. This CDR3 is built from 15 residues.

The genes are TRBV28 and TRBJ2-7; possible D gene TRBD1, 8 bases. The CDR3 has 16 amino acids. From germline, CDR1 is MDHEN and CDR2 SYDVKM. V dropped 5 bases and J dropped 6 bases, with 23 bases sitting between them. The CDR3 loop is CASSLRTGKGLGEQYF. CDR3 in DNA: TGTGCCAGCAGTCTCCGGACAGGGAAAGGACTAGGCGAGCAGTACTTC.